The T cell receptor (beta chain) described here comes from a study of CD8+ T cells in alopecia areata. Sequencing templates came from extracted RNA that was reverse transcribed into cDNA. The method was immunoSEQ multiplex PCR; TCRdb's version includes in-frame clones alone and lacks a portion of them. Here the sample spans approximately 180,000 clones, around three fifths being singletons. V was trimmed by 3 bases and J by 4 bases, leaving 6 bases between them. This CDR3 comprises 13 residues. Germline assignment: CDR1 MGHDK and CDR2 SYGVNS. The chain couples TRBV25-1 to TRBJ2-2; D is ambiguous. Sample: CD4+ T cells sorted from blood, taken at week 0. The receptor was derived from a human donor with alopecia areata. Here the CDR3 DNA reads TGTGCCAGCAGTGATCAAGGCACCGGGGAGCTGTTTTTT. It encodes CASSDQGTGELFF.